The following is a T cell receptor (beta chain) sequence with its context. Trimming removed 5 bases from V and 2 bases from J, with 16 bases in between. CDR1 SGHTA and CDR2 FQGNSA come from the germline V gene. The CDR3 has 16 amino acids. TCRdb's copy holds only in-frame clones and misses some; the assay was immunoSEQ multiplex PCR. The profile shows roughly 150,000 clones, approximately 88% of them singletons. This sample is part of a study of T cell responses to AZD1222 COVID-19 vaccine. Study background: Second-dose schedules of about 4 or about 12 weeks were combined.

The chain uses TRBV7-2 and TRBJ1-3; maybe TRBD1 (5 bases). The sequence derives from an adult in good health. The sample here was peripheral blood, taken on day 0 of AZD1222 vaccination. The CDR3 loop reads CASSPKWPGAGNTIYF. The CDR3 DNA reads TGTGCCAGCAGCCCCAAGTGGCCGGGGGCTGGAAACACCATATATTTT.